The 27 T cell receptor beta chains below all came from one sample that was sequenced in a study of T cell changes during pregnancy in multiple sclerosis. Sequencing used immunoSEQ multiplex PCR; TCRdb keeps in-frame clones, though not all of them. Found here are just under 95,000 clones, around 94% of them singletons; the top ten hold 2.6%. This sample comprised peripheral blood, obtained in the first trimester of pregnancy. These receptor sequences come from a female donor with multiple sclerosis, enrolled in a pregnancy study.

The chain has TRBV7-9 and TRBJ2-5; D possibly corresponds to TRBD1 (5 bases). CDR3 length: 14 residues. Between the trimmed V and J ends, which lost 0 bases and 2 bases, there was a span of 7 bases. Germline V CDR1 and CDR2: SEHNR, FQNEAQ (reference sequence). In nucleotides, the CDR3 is TGTGCCAGCAGCTTAGCGACAGAACAAGAGACCCAGTACTTC. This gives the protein CASSLATEQETQYF.

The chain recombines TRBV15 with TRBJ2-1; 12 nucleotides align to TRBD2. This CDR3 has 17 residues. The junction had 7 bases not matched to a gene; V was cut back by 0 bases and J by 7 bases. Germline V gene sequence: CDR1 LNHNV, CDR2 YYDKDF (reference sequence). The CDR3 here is CATSRDRLAGGRNEQFF. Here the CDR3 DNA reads TGTGCCACCAGCAGAGATCGCCTAGCGGGAGGGAGGAATGAGCAGTTCTTC. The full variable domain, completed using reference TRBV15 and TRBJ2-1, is DAMVIQNPRYQVTQFGKPVTLSCSQTLNHNVMYWYQQKSSQAPKLLFHYYDKDFNNEADTPDNFQSRRPNTSFCFLDIRSPGLGDTAMYLCATSRDRLAGGRNEQFFGPGTRLTVL.

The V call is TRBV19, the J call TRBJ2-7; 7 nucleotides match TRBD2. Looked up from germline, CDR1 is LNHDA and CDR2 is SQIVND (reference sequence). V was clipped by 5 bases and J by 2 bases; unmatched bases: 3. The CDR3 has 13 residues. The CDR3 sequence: CASSAGVPYEQYF. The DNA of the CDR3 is TGTGCCAGTAGTGCGGGGGTCCCCTACGAGCAGTACTTC.

CDR3 nucleotide sequence: TGTGCCATCCGAAGCGGGAGGAATTGGTTCTTC. Protein: CAIRSGRNWFF. This sequence joins TRBV19 and TRBJ2-1; 9 bases line up with TRBD2. The CDR3 is 11 amino acids. The trim removed 10 bases at V and 15 bases at J, leaving 10 bases unmatched. CDR1 is LNHDA and CDR2 is SQIVND in the germline V gene (reference sequence). Filled out from reference TRBV19 and TRBJ2-1, the complete variable domain reads DGGITQSPKYLFRKEGQNVTLSCEQNLNHDAMYWYRQDPGQGLRLIYYSQIVNDFQKGDIAEGYSVSREKKESFPLTVTSAQKNPTAFYLCAIRSGRNWFFGPGTRLTVL.

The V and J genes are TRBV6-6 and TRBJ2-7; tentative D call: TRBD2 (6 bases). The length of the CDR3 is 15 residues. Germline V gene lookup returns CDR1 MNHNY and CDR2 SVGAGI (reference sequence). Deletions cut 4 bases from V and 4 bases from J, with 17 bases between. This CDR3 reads CASSWVGGERYEQYF. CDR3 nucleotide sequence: TGTGCCAGCAGTTGGGTGGGCGGGGAAAGGTACGAGCAGTACTTC.

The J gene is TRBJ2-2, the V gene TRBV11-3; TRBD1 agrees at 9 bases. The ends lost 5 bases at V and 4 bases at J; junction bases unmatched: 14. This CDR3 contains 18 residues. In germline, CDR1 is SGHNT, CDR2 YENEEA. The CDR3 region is CASSPGTGSGPSTGELFF. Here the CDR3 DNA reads TGTGCCAGCAGCCCCGGGACAGGGAGTGGCCCTAGCACCGGGGAGCTGTTTTTT.

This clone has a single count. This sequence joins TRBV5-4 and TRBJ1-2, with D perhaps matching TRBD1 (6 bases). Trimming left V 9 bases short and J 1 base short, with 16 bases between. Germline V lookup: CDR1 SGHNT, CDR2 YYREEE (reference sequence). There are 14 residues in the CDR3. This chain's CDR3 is CAILGQNSNYGYTF. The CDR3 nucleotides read TGTGCCATTTTGGGACAAAATAGTAACTATGGCTACACCTTC.

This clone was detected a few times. The CDR3 sequence: CAGSRPGLGAHEQFF. Written as DNA, the CDR3 is TGTGCCGGCTCAAGACCGGGACTAGGTGCCCATGAGCAGTTCTTC. The V call is TRBV28, the J call TRBJ2-1, with 8 positions matching TRBD2. V shed 11 bases and J 8 bases; nucleotides not matched to a gene: 17. In germline, CDR1 is MDHEN, CDR2 SYDVKM. There are 15 residues in the CDR3.

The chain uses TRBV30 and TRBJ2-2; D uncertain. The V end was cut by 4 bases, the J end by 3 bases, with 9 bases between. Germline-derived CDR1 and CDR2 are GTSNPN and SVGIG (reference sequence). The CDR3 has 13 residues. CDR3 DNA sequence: TGTGCCTGGAATCGGGTGCACACCGGGGAGCTGTTTTTT. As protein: CAWNRVHTGELFF.

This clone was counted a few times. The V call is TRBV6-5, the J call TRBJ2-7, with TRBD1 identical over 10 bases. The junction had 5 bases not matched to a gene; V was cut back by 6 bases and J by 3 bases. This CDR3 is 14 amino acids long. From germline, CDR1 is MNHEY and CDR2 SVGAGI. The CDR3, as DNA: TGTGCCAGCAGATACGGACAGGGGGGCTACGAGCAGTACTTC. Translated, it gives CASRYGQGGYEQYF.

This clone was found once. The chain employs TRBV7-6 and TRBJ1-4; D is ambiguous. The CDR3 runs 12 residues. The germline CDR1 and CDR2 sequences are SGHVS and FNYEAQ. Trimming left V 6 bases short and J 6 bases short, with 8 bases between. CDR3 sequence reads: CASRGSDEKLFF. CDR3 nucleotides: TGTGCCAGCAGAGGGAGCGATGAAAAACTGTTTTTT.

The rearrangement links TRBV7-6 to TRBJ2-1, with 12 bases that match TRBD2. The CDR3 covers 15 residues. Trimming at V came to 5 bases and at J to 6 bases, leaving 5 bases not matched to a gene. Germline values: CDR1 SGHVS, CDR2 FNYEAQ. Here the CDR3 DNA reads TGTGCCAGCAGCGCCAAACTAGCGGGAGGCAATGAGCAGTTCTTC. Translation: CASSAKLAGGNEQFF.

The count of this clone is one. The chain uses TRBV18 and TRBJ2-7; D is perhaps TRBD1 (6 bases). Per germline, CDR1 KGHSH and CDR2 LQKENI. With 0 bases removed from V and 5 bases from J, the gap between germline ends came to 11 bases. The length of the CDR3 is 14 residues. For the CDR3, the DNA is TGTGCCAGCTCACCACCTGGCAGGGGAAACGAGCAGTACTTC. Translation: CASSPPGRGNEQYF.

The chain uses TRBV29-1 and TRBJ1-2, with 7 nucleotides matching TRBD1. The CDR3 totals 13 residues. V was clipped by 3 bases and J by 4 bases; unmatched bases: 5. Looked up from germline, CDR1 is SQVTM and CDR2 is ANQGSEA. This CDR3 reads CSVEGDRSYGYTF. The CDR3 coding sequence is TGCAGCGTTGAGGGGGACAGATCCTATGGCTACACCTTC. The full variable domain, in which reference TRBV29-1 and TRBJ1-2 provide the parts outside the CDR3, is SAVISQKPSRDICQRGTSLTIQCQVDSQVTMMFWYRQQPGQSLTLIATANQGSEATYESGFVIDKFPISRPNLTFSTLTVSNMSPEDSSIYLCSVEGDRSYGYTFGSGTRLTVV.

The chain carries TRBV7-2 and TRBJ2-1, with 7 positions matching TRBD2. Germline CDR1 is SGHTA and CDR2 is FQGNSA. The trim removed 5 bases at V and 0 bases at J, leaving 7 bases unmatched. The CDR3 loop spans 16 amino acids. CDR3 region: CASSGLGGSSYNEQFF. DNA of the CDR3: TGTGCCAGCAGCGGTCTGGGCGGGAGCTCCTACAATGAGCAGTTCTTC.

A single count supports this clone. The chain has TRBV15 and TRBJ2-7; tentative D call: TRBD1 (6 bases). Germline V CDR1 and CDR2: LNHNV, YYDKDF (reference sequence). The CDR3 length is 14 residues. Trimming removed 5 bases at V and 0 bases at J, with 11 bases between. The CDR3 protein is CATSADRSSYEQYF. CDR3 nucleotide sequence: TGTGCCACCAGCGCCGACAGGAGCTCCTACGAGCAGTACTTC. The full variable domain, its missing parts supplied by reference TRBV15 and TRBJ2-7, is DAMVIQNPRYQVTQFGKPVTLSCSQTLNHNVMYWYQQKSSQAPKLLFHYYDKDFNNEADTPDNFQSRRPNTSFCFLDIRSPGLGDTAMYLCATSADRSSYEQYFGPGTRLTVT.

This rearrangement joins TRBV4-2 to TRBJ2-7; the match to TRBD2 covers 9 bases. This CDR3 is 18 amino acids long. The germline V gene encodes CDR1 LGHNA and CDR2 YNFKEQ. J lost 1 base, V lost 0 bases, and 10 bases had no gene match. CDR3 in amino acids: CASSQDISPSGMSYEQYF. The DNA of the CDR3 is TGTGCCAGCAGCCAAGACATAAGCCCTAGCGGGATGTCCTACGAGCAGTACTTC.

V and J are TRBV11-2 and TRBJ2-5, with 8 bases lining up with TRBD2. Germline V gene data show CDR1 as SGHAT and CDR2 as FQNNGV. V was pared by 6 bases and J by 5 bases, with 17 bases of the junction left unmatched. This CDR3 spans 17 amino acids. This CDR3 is CASSPGFFPGLGETQYF. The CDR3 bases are TGTGCCAGCAGTCCGGGATTTTTTCCGGGACTAGGGGAGACCCAGTACTTC. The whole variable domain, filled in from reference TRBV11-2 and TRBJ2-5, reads EAGVAQSPRYKIIEKRQSVAFWCNPISGHATLYWYQQILGQGPKLLIQFQNNGVVDDSQLPKDRFSAERLKGVDSTLKIQPAKLEDSAVYLCASSPGFFPGLGETQYFGPGTRLLVL.

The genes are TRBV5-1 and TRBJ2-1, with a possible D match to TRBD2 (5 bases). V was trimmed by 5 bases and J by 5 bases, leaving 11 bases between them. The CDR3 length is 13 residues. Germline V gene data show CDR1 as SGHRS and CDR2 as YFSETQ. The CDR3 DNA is TGCGCCAGCAGGGACGGGATCGACAATGAGCAGTTCTTC. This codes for CASRDGIDNEQFF. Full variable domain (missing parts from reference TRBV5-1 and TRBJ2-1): KAGVTQTPRYLIKTRGQQVTLSCSPISGHRSVSWYQQTPGQGLQFLFEYFSETQRNKGNFPGRFSGRQFSNSRSEMNVSTLELGDSALYLCASRDGIDNEQFFGPGTRLTVL.

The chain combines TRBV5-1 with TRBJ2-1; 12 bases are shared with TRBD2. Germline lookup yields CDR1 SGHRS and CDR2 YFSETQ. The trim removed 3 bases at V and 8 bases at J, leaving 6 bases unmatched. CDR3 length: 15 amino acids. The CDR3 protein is CASSSGLAGSDEQFF. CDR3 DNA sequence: TGCGCCAGCAGCTCGGGACTAGCGGGCTCGGATGAGCAGTTCTTC.

DNA of the CDR3: TGTGCCAGCAGCTTTGGGGGCTCGGGTGAAAAACTGTTTTTT. Translation: CASSFGGSGEKLFF. V and J are TRBV7-2 and TRBJ1-4, with a weak D call TRBD1 (6 bases). The CDR3 consists of 14 residues. Germline V gene sequence: CDR1 SGHTA, CDR2 FQGNSA. Trimming took off 3 bases at V and 7 bases at J, with 12 bases between the two ends.

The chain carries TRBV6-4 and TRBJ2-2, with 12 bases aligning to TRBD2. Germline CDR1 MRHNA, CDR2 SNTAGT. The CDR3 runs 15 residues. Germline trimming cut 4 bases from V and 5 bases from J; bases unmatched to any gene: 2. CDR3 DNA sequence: TGTGCCAGCAGTGGAGGACTAGCGGGGACCGGGGAGCTGTTTTTT. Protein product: CASSGGLAGTGELFF.

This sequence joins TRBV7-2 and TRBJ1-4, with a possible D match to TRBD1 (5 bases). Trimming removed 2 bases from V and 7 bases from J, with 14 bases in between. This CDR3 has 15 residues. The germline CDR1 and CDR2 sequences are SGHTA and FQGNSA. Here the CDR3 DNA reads TGTGCCAGCAGCTTACTCGGGCAGGGAACTGAAAAACTGTTTTTT. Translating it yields CASSLLGQGTEKLFF.

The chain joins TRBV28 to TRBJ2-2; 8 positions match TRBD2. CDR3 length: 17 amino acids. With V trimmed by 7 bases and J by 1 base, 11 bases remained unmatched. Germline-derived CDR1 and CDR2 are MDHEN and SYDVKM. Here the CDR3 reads CASTPAVLAVNTGELFF. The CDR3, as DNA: TGTGCCAGCACCCCGGCGGTACTAGCGGTGAACACCGGGGAGCTGTTTTTT.

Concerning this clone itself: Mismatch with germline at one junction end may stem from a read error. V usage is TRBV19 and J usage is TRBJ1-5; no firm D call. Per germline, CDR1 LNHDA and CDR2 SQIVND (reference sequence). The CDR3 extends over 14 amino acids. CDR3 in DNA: TGTGCCAGCAGTACCCTTTTTGGCAATCAGCCCCAGCATTTT. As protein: CASSTLFGNQPQHF.

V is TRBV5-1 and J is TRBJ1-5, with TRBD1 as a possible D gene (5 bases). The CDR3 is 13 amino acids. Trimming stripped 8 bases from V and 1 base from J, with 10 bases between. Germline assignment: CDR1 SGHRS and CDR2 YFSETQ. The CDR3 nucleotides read TGCGCCAGTAGCCCAGGGAGCAATCAGCCCCAGCATTTT. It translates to CASSPGSNQPQHF. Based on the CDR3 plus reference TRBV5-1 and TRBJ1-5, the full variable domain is KAGVTQTPRYLIKTRGQQVTLSCSPISGHRSVSWYQQTPGQGLQFLFEYFSETQRNKGNFPGRFSGRQFSNSRSEMNVSTLELGDSALYLCASSPGSNQPQHFGDGTRLSIL.

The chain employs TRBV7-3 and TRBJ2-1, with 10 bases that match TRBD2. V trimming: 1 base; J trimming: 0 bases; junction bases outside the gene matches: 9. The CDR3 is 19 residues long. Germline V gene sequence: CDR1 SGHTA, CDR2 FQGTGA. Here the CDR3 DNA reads TGTGCCAGCAGCTTAAATCGCGGTAGCGGGAGGTCCTCCTACAATGAGCAGTTCTTC. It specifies CASSLNRGSGRSSYNEQFF.